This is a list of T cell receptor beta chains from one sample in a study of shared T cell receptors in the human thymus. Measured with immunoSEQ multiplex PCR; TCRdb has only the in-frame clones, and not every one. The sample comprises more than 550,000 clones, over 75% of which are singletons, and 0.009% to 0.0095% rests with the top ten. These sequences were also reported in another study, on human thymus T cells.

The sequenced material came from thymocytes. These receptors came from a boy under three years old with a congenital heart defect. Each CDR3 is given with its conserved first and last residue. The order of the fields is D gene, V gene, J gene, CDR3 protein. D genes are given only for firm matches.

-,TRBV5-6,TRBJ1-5,CASSSAGVRRQPQHF
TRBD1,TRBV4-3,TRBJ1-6,CASSHQGDRGVFSPLHF
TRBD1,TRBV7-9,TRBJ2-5,CASSLETGDTETQYF
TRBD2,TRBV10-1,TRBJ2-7,CASSAGTSSYEQYF
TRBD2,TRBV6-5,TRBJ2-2,CASSYPSGRATGELFF
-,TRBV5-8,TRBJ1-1,CASSCATPNTEAFF
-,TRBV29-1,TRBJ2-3,CSVANSALVSTDTQYF
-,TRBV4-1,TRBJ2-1,CASSTKHNEQFF
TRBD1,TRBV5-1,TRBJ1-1,CASSCNRTGVTEAFF
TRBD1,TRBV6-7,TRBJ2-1,CASSYSGTGSSYNEQFF
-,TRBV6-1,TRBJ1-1,CASSEATEGVNTEAFF
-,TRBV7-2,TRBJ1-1,CASSLDAQGRGTEAFF
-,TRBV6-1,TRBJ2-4,CASSEGRLSLGCIQYF
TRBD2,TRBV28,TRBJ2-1,CASIPLAGGSYNEQFF
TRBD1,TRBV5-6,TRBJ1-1,CASSIDRANTEAFF
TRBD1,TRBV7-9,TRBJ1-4,CASSLALGQGVPNEKLFF
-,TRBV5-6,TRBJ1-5,CASSAGHSYGNQPQHF
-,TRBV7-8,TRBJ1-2,CASSLGYTF
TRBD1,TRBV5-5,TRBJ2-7,CASSLGPDRGPYEQYF
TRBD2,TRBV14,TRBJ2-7,CASSQDDRTRTEQYF
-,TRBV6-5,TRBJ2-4,CASSYQVAHAKNIQYF
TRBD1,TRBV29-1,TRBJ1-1,CSGGTDQGAGQTEAFF
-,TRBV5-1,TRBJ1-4,CASSRRGIDEKLFF
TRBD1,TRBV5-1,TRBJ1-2,CASSQDRAIYGYTF
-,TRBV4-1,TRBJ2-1,CASSRISGLYNEQFF
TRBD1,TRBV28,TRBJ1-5,CASRYGKQGRNQPQHF
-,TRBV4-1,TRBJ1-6,CASSQSRGGRASSYNSPLHF
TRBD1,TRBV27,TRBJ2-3,CASSFQAGTGAWNTQYF
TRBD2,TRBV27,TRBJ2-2,CASSQGLAGVTGELFF
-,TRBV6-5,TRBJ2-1,CASSYFLEEHNEQFF
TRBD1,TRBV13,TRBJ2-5,CASTTPGTGGLETQYF
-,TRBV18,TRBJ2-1,CASSPLMSRNGGSRQFF
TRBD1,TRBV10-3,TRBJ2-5,CAILETGEETQYF
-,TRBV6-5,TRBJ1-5,CASRYRPGSNQPQHF
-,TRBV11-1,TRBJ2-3,CASSLGAGPSDTQYF
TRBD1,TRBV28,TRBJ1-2,CASSLGQGGPLVYYGYTF
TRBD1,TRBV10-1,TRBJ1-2,CASSESRQGSRTF
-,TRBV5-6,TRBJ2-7,CASTEPGLNYEQYF
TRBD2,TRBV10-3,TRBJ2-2,CAILGRLAGEKTVRCTGELFF
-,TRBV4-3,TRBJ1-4,CASSQEAALNEKLFF